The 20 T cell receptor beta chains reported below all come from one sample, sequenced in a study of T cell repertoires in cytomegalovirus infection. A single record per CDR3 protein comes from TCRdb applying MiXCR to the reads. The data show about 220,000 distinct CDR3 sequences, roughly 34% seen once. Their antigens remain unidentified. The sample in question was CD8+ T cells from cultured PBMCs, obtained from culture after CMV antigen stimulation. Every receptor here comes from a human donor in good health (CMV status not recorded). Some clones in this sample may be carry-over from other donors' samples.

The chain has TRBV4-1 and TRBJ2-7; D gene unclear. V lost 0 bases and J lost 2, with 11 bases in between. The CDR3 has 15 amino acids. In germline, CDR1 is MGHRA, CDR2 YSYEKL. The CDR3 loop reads CASSQEGSIAYEQYF. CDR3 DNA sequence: TGCGCCAGCAGCCAAGAGGGCAGTATCGCCTACGAGCAGTACTTC.

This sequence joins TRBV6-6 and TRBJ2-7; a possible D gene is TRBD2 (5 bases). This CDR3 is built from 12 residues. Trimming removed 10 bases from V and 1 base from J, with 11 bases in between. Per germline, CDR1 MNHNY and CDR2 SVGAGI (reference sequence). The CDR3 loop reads CAISGNSYEQYF. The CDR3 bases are TGTGCCATAAGCGGAAATTCCTACGAGCAGTACTTC.

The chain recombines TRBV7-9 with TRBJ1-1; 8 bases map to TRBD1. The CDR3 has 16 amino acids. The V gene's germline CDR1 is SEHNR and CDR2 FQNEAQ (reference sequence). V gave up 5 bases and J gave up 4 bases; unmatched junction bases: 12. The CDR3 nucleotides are TGTGCCAGCAGCCGCCCCGGACAGGGTGGTTTCACTGAAGCTTTCTTT. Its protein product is CASSRPGQGGFTEAFF.

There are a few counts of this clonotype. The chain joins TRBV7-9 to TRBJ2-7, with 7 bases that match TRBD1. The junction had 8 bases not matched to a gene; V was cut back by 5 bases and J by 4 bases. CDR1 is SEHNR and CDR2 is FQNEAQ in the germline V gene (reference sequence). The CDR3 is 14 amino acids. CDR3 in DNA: TGTGCCAGCAGCCAGACAGGGCCCGGATACGAGCAGTACTTC. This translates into CASSQTGPGYEQYF.

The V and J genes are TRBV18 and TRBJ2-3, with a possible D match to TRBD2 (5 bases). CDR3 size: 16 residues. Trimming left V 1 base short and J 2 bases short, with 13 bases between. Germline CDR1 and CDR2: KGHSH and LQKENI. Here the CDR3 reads CASSPRSRRPTDTQYF. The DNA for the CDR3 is TGTGCCAGCTCACCACGAAGCAGGAGGCCCACAGATACGCAGTATTTT.

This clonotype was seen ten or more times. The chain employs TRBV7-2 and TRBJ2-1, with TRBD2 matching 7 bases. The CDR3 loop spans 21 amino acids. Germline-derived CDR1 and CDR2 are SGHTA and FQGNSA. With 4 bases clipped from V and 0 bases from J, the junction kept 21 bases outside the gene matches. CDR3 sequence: CASSSRRISRRESFSYNEQFF. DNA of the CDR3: TGTGCCAGCAGCTCCCGCCGGATATCGAGGCGGGAGTCATTCTCCTACAATGAGCAGTTCTTC. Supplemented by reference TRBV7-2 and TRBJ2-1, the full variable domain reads GAGVSQSPSNKVTEKGKDVELRCDPISGHTALYWYRQSLGQGLEFLIYFQGNSAPDKSGLPSDRFSAERTGGSVSTLTIQRTQQEDSAVYLCASSSRRISRRESFSYNEQFFGPGTRLTVL.

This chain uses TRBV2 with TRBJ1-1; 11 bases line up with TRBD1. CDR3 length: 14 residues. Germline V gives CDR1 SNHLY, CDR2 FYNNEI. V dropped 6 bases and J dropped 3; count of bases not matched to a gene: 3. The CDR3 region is CASRLGQGDTEAFF. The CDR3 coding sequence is TGTGCCAGCAGGTTGGGACAGGGGGACACTGAAGCTTTCTTT.

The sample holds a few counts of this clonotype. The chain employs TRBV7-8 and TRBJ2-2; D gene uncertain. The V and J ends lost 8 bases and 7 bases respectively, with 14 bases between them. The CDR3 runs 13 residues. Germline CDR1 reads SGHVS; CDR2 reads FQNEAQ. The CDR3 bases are TGTGCCAGCTCCCTGGGAAAGAGCGGGGAGCTGTTTTTT. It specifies CASSLGKSGELFF.

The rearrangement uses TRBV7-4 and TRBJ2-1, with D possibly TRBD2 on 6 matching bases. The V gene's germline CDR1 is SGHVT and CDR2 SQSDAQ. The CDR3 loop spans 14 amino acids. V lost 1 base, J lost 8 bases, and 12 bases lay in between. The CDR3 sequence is CASSLVQDYDEQFF. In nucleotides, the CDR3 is TGTGCCAGCAGCTTAGTTCAGGACTATGATGAGCAGTTCTTC. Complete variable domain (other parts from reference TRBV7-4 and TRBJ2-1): GAGVSQSPRYKVAKRGRDVALRCDSISGHVTLYWYRQTLGQGSEVLTYSQSDAQRDKSGRPSGRFSAERPERSVSTLKIQRTEQGDSAVYLCASSLVQDYDEQFFGPGTRLTVL.

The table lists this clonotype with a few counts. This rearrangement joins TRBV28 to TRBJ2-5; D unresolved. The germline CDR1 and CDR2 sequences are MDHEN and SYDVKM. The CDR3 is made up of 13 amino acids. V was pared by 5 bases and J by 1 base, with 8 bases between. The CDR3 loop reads CASSSGIQETQYF. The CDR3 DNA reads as TGTGCCAGCAGTAGTGGAATCCAAGAGACCCAGTACTTC. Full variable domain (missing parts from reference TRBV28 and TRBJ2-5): DVKVTQSSRYLVKRTGEKVFLECVQDMDHENMFWYRQDPGLGLRLIYFSYDVKMKEKGDIPEGYSVSREKKERFSLILESASTNQTSMYLCASSSGIQETQYFGPGTRLLVL.

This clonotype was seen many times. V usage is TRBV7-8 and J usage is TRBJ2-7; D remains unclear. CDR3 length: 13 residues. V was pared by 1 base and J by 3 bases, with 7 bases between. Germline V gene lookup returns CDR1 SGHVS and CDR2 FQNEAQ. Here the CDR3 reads CASSLVASYEQYF. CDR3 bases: TGTGCCAGCAGCTTAGTGGCTAGCTACGAGCAGTACTTC.

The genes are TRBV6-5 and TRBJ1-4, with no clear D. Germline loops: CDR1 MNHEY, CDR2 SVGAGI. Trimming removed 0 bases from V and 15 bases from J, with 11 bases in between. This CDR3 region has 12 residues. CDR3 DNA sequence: TGTGCCAGCAGTTACTCGTGCGCGTCTGTGTTTTTT. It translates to CASSYSCASVFF.

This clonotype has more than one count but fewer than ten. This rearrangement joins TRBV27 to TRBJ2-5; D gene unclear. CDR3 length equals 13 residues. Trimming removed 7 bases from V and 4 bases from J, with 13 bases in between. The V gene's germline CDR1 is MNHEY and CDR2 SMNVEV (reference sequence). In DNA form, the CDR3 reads TGTGCCAGCAAGTCGGTTCGTGGAGAGACCCAGTACTTC. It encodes CASKSVRGETQYF.

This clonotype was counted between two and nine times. The CDR3, as DNA: TGTGCCAGCAGCCCGGGACAGAACTATGGCTACACCTTC. Translation: CASSPGQNYGYTF. V and J are TRBV27 and TRBJ1-2; 7 bases are shared with TRBD1. The CDR3 extends over 13 amino acids. The germline CDR1 and CDR2 sequences are MNHEY and SMNVEV (reference sequence). J was trimmed by 2 bases and V by 6 bases; bases with no gene match: 3.

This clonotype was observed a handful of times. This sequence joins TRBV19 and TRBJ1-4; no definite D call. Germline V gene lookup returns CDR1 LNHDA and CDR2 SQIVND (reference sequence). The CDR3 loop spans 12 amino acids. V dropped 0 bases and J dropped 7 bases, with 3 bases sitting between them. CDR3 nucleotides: TGTGCCAGTAGTATAGACACTGAAAAACTGTTTTTT. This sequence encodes CASSIDTEKLFF.

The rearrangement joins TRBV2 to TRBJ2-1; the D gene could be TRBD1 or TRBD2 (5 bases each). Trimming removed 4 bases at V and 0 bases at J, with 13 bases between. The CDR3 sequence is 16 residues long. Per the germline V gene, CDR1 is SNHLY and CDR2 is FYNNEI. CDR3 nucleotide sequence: TGTGCCAGCAGTGTAGTCGGGACCGTCTCCTACAATGAGCAGTTCTTC. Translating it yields CASSVVGTVSYNEQFF.

Here the CDR3 reads CASRGGRNEQFF. The DNA of the CDR3 is TGTGCCAGCAGAGGGGGTAGGAATGAGCAGTTCTTC. This chain uses TRBV2 with TRBJ2-1; D might be TRBD1 (6 bases). The CDR3 totals 12 residues. V was cut by 6 bases and J by 7 bases, with 10 bases left in between. Per the germline V gene, CDR1 is SNHLY and CDR2 is FYNNEI. Full variable domain (rest looked up from reference TRBV2 and TRBJ2-1): EPEVTQTPSHQVTQMGQEVILRCVPISNHLYFYWYRQILGQKVEFLVSFYNNEISEKSEIFDDQFSVERPDGSNFTLKIRSTKLEDSAMYFCASRGGRNEQFFGPGTRLTVL.

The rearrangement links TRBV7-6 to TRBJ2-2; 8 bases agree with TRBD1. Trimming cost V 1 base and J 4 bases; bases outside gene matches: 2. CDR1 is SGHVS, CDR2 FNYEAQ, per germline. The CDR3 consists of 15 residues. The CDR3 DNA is TGTGCCAGCAGCTTAGGGACAGGGCTCACCGGGGAGCTGTTTTTT. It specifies CASSLGTGLTGELFF. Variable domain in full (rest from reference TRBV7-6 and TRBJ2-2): GAGVSQSPRYKVTKRGQDVALRCDPISGHVSLYWYRQALGQGPEFLTYFNYEAQQDKSGLPNDRFSAERPEGSISTLTIQRTEQRDSAMYRCASSLGTGLTGELFFGEGSRLTVL.

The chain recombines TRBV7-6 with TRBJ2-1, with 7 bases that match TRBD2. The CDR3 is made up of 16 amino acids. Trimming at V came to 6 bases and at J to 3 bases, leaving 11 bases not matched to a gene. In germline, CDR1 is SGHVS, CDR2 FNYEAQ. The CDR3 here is CASSPWGGSLYNEQFF. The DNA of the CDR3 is TGTGCCAGCAGTCCGTGGGGCGGGAGTCTCTACAATGAGCAGTTCTTC.

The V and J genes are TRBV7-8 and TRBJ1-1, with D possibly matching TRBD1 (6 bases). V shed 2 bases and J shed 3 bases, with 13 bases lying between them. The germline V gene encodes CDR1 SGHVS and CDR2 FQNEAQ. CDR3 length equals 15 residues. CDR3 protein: CASSLSRGLDTEAFF. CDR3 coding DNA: TGTGCCAGCAGCTTATCCCGGGGGCTTGACACTGAAGCTTTCTTT.